This T cell receptor beta chain was profiled in a study of T cell responses to AZD1222 COVID-19 vaccine. The V and J ends lost 1 base and 2 bases respectively, with 12 bases between them. The CDR3 is 16 residues long. Germline V CDR1 and CDR2: MGHRA, YSYEKL. Assay: immunoSEQ multiplex PCR; the TCRdb copy retains only in-frame clones and omits some. This sample has about 84,000 clones, with about 89% found just once. This chain uses TRBV4-1 with TRBJ1-5; D possibly corresponds to TRBD1 (6 bases). This TCR came from an adult who received the AZD1222 COVID-19 vaccine. Sequenced material: peripheral blood, taken 28 days after the second AZD1222 dose. CDR3 loop: CASSQVAGVRNQPQHF. CDR3 DNA: TGCGCCAGCAGCCAAGTAGCAGGGGTTCGCAATCAGCCCCAGCATTTT.